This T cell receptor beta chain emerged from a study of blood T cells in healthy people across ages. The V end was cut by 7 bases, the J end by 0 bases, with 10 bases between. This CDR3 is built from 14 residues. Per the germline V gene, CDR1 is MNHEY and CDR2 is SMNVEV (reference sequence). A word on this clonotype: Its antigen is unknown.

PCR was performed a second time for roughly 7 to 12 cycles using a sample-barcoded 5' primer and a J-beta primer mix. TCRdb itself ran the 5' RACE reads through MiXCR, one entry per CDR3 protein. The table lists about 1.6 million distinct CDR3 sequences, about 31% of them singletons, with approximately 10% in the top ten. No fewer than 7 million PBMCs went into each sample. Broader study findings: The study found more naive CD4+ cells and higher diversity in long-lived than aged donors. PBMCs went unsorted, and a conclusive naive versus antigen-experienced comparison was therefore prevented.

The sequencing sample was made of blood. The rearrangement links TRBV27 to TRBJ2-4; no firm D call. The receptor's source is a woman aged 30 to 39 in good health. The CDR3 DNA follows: TGTGCCAGCACAGCCGAGCTAGCCAAAAACATTCAGTACTTC. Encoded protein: CASTAELAKNIQYF.